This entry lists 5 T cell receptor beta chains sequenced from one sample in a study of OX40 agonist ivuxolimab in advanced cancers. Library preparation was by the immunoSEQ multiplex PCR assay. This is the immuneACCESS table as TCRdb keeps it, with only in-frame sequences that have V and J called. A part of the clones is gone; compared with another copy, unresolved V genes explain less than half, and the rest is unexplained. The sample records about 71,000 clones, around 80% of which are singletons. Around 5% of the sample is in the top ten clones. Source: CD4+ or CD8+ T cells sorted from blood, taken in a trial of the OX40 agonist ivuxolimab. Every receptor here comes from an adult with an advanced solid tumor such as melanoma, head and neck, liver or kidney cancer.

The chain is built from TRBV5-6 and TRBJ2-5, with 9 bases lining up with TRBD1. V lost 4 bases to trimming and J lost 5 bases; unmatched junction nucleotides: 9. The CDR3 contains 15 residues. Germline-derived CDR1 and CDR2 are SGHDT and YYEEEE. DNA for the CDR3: TGTGCCAGCAGCCAAGGACAGGGGTTAGGGGAGACCCAGTACTTC. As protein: CASSQGQGLGETQYF.

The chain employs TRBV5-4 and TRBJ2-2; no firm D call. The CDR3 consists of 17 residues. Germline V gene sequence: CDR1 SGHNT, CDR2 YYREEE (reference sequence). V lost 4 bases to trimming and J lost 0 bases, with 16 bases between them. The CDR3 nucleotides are TGTGCCAGCAGCGTCAGGCCTTTTATTACGAACACCGGGGAGCTGTTTTTT. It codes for CASSVRPFITNTGELFF.

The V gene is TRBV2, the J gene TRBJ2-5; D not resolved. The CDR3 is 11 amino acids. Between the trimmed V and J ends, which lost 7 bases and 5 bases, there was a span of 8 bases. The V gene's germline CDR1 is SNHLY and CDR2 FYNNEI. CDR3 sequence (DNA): TGTGCCAGCACCGGGTCGGAGACCCAGTACTTC. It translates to CASTGSETQYF.

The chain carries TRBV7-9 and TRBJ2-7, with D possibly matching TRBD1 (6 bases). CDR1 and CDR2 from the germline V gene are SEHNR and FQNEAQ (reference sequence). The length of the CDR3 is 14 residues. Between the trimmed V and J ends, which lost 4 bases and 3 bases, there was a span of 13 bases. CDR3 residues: CASSSVSGDYEQYF. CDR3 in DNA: TGTGCCAGCAGCTCGGTTTCAGGGGACTACGAGCAGTACTTC.

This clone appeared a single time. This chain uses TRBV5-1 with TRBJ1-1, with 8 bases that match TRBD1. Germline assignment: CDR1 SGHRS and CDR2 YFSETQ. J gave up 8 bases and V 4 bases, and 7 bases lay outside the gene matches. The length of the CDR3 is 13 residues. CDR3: CASSQNRGVEAFF. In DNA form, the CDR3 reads TGCGCCAGCAGCCAGAACAGGGGGGTAGAAGCTTTCTTT. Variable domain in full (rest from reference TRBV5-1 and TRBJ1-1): KAGVTQTPRYLIKTRGQQVTLSCSPISGHRSVSWYQQTPGQGLQFLFEYFSETQRNKGNFPGRFSGRQFSNSRSEMNVSTLELGDSALYLCASSQNRGVEAFFGQGTRLTVV.